A selection of T cell receptor beta chains follows, all from one sample in a study of T cells expressing NK-cell markers. TCRdb re-called the 5' RACE reads and gives one entry per CDR3 protein, without DNA. The sample totals 440,000 or so distinct CDR3 sequences. Source material: blood T cells: a sorted CD56 or NKG2C T cell subset, CD4+ or CD8+ T cells, or bulk PBMC T cells (not recorded which). The receptors were gathered from a woman aged 18-69 years in good health. The CDR3 runs from the conserved cysteine through the conserved F or W.

J gene: TRBJ2-3
V gene: TRBV6-1
CDR3 protein: CASRPSLGGGGTDTQYF

J gene: TRBJ2-1
V gene: TRBV6-2/TRBV6-3
CDR3 protein: CASSYRTSGNNEQFF

J gene: TRBJ2-1
V gene: TRBV7-9
CDR3 protein: CASSPQPGQPLNEQFF

J gene: TRBJ2-7
V gene: TRBV9
CDR3 protein: CASSSGDGTRYEQYF

J gene: TRBJ2-1
V gene: TRBV7-2
CDR3 protein: CASSNRGTGTNEQFF

J gene: TRBJ2-6
V gene: TRBV16
CDR3 protein: CASSPPGTGFGANVLTF

J gene: TRBJ2-1
V gene: TRBV5-1
CDR3 protein: CASSLARDDYNEQFF

J gene: TRBJ2-7
V gene: TRBV20-1
CDR3 protein: CSARSNPDEQYF

J gene: TRBJ1-2
V gene: TRBV7-2
CDR3 protein: CASSVTGNYGYTF

J gene: TRBJ2-1
V gene: TRBV30
CDR3 protein: CAWSALAGGPFNEQFF

J gene: TRBJ2-1
V gene: TRBV9
CDR3 protein: CASSTLGGPNEQFF

J gene: TRBJ2-7
V gene: TRBV4-2
CDR3 protein: CASSQDRSYEQYF

J gene: TRBJ1-1
V gene: TRBV12-5
CDR3 protein: CASGLGGQDTMNTEAFF

J gene: TRBJ1-1
V gene: TRBV7-3
CDR3 protein: CASSPEPQGVNTEAFF

J gene: TRBJ2-2
V gene: TRBV7-3
CDR3 protein: CASSLGGPANTGELFF

J gene: TRBJ2-3
V gene: TRBV11-2
CDR3 protein: CASSLNQGAADTQYF

J gene: TRBJ2-1
V gene: TRBV5-1
CDR3 protein: CASSAQGSNSYNEQFF

J gene: TRBJ2-1
V gene: TRBV10-3
CDR3 protein: CAISEPDNYNEQFF

J gene: TRBJ2-7
V gene: TRBV20-1
CDR3 protein: CSARVGTSGSQYEQYF

J gene: TRBJ2-1
V gene: TRBV29-1
CDR3 protein: CSVEVTGVGNEQFF

J gene: TRBJ2-1
V gene: TRBV7-3
CDR3 protein: CASSPSGTSYNEQFF

J gene: TRBJ2-1
V gene: TRBV20-1
CDR3 protein: CSARPSGSYNEQFF

J gene: TRBJ1-5
V gene: TRBV12-3/TRBV12-4
CDR3 protein: CASSLLQGGNQPQHF

J gene: TRBJ2-1
V gene: TRBV19
CDR3 protein: CASRRGTGNRDEQFF

J gene: TRBJ2-1
V gene: TRBV29-1
CDR3 protein: CSGNFGGRANEQFF

J gene: TRBJ2-6
V gene: TRBV3-1
CDR3 protein: CASSPTGTARSGANVLTF

J gene: TRBJ2-1
V gene: TRBV20-1
CDR3 protein: CSARISGSYNEQFF

J gene: TRBJ2-7
V gene: TRBV4-2
CDR3 protein: CASSQAPGPSYEQYF

J gene: TRBJ2-3
V gene: TRBV7-3
CDR3 protein: CASSLTLAGVDTQYF

J gene: TRBJ2-1
V gene: TRBV29-1
CDR3 protein: CSVSLGTSDNEQFF

J gene: TRBJ2-1
V gene: TRBV18
CDR3 protein: CASSQRLAGDNEQFF

J gene: TRBJ2-3
V gene: TRBV7-2
CDR3 protein: CASSLASGGGRDTQYF

J gene: TRBJ2-3
V gene: TRBV11-3
CDR3 protein: CASSLGGSGSGTDTQYF

J gene: TRBJ2-3
V gene: TRBV4-2
CDR3 protein: CASSQEEGAADTQYF

J gene: TRBJ2-1
V gene: TRBV12-3/TRBV12-4
CDR3 protein: CASSPYSSVYNEQFF

J gene: TRBJ2-2
V gene: TRBV7-9
CDR3 protein: CASSASTDTGELFF

J gene: TRBJ2-1
V gene: TRBV28
CDR3 protein: CASSWGQGKSRSYNEQFF

J gene: TRBJ2-7
V gene: TRBV12-3/TRBV12-4
CDR3 protein: CASSLRSPLTMPGSYEQYF

J gene: TRBJ1-6
V gene: TRBV5-6
CDR3 protein: CASSLGWTTGSPLHF

J gene: TRBJ1-4
V gene: TRBV30
CDR3 protein: CAGSTGTANEKLFF

J gene: TRBJ1-6
V gene: TRBV20-1
CDR3 protein: CSARTDRGKTGNSPLHF

J gene: TRBJ1-6
V gene: TRBV20-1
CDR3 protein: CSAREDRDNSPLHF

J gene: TRBJ2-1
V gene: TRBV5-1
CDR3 protein: CASSLELAGPKGYNEQFF

J gene: TRBJ2-6
V gene: TRBV28
CDR3 protein: CASRLAGELVGANVLTF

J gene: TRBJ2-1
V gene: TRBV5-1
CDR3 protein: CASSLTRRSSYNEQFF